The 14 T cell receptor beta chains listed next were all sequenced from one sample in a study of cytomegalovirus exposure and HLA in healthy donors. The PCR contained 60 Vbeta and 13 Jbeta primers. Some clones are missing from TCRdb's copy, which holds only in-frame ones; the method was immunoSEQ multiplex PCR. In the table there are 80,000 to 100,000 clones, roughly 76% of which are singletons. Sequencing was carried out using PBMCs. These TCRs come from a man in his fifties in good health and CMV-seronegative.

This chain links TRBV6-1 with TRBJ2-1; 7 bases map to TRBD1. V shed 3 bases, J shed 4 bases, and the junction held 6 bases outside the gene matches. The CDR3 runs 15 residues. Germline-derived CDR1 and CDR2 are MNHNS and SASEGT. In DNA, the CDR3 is TGTGCCAGCAGTGAGGGGACAGTTGTGTACAATGAGCAGTTCTTC. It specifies CASSEGTVVYNEQFF.

The CDR3, as DNA: TGCGCCAGCAGCCCCGACCCCCCCTCGGGGGGGTGGGAGCAGTACTTC. Residues: CASSPDPPSGGWEQYF. The chain couples TRBV4-1 to TRBJ2-7; 8 bases line up with TRBD2. Trimming removed 4 bases from V and 7 bases from J; junction bases left unmatched: 15. The CDR3 length is 16 residues. Germline V CDR1 and CDR2: MGHRA, YSYEKL.

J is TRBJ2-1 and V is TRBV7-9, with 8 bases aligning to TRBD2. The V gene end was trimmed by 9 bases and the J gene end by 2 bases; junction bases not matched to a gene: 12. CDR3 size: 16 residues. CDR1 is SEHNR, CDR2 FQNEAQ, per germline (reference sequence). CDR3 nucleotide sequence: TGTGCCAGAGCTCCGGGGGGGGCTGGTGCCTACAATGAGCAGTTCTTC. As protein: CARAPGGAGAYNEQFF.

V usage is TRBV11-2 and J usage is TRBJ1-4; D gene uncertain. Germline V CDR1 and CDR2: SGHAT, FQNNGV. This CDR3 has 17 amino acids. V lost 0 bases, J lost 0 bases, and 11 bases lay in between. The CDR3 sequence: CASSLDSETSTNEKLFF. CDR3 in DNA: TGTGCCAGCAGCTTAGATAGCGAGACGTCAACTAATGAAAAACTGTTTTTT.

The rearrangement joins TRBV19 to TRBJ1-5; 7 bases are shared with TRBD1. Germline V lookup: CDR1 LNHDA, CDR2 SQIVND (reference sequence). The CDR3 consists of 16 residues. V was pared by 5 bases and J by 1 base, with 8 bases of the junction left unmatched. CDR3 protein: CASSRLPGQSNQPQHF. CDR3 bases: TGTGCCAGTAGTCGCCTACCGGGACAGAGCAATCAGCCCCAGCATTTT.

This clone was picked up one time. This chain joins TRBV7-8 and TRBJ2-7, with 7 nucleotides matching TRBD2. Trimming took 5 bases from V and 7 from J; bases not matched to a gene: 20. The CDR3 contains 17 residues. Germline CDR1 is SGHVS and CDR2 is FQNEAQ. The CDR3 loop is CASSPYHPTRVGGEQYF. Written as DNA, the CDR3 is TGTGCCAGCAGCCCATACCACCCCACACGCGTGGGGGGGGAGCAGTACTTC. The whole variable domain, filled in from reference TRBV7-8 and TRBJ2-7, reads GAGVSQSPRYKVAKRGQDVALRCDPISGHVSLFWYQQALGQGPEFLTYFQNEAQLDKSGLPSDRFFAERPEGSVSTLKIQRTQQEDSAVYLCASSPYHPTRVGGEQYFGPGTRLTVT.

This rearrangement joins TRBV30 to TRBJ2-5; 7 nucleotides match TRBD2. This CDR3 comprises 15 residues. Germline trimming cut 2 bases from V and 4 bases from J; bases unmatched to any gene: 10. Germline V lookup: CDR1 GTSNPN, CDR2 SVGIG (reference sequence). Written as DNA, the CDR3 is TGTGCCTGGAGTCTAACCTTTACGGGAGGAGAGACCCAGTACTTC. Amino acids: CAWSLTFTGGETQYF.

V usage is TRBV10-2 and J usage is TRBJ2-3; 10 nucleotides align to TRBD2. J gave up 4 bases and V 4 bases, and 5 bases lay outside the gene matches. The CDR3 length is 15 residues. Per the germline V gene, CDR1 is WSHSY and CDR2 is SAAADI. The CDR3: CASSVSGGVSDTQYF. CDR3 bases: TGCGCCAGCAGTGTGAGCGGGGGGGTGTCAGATACGCAGTATTTT.

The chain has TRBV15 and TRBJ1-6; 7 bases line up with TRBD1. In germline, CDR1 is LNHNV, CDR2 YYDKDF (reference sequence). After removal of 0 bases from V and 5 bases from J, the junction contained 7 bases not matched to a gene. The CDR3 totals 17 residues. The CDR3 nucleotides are TGTGCCACCAGCAGAGATTGGACAGGCCTCAATAATTCACCCCTCCACTTT. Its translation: CATSRDWTGLNNSPLHF.

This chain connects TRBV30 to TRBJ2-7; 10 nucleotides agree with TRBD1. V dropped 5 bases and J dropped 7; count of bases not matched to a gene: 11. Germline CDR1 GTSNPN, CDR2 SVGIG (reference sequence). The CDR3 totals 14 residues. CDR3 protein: CAWAGTGALREQYF. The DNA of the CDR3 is TGTGCCTGGGCCGGGACAGGGGCCTTGAGGGAGCAGTACTTC. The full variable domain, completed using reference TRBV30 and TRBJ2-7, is SQTIHQWPATLVQPVGSPLSLECTVEGTSNPNLYWYRQAAGRGLQLLFYSVGIGQISSEVPQNLSASRPQDRQFILSSKKLLLSDSGFYLCAWAGTGALREQYFGPGTRLTVT.

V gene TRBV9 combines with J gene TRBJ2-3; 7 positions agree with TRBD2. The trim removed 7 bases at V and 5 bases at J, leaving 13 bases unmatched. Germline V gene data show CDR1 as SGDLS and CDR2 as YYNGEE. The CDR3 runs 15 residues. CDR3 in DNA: TGTGCCAGCGGAACAATAGGGACTATCGGAGATACGCAGTATTTT. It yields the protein CASGTIGTIGDTQYF.

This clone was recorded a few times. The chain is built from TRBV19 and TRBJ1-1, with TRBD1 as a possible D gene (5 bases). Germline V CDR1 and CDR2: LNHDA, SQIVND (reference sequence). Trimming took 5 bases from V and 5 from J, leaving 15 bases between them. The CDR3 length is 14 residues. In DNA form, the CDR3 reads TGTGCCAGTAGTTTCGTGGGGGAGGCGACTGAAGCTTTCTTT. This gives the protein CASSFVGEATEAFF.

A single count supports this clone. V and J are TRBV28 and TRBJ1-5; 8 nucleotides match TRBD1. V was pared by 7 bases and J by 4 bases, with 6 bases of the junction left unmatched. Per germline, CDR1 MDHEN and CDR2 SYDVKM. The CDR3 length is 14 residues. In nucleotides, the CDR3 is TGTGCCAGCAACGGACAGGGTTATAATCAGCCCCAGCATTTT. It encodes CASNGQGYNQPQHF.

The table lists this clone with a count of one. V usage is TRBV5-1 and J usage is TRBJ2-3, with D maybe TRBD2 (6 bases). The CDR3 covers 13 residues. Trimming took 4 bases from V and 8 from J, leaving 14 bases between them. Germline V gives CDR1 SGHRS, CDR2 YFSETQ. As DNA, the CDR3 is TGCGCCAGCAGCGGGGAGGCGGGAACTACGCAGTATTTT. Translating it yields CASSGEAGTTQYF.